Below, 21 T cell receptor beta chains from the same sample are listed, as sequenced in a study of blood T cell repertoires in COVID-19. The assay was immunoSEQ multiplex PCR, and TCRdb's table has in-frame clones only and misses some. The sample holds about 350,000 clones, roughly 86% seen once. Material: peripheral blood. The receptors shown here come from a woman in her seventies with COVID-19, enrolled during active disease.

CDR3 residues: CASSVLLASPDTQYF. The CDR3 DNA is TGTGCCAGCAGCGTACTCCTAGCCTCTCCAGATACGCAGTATTTT. This chain connects TRBV9 to TRBJ2-3, with D possibly TRBD2 on 5 matching bases. There are 15 residues in the CDR3. Germline loops: CDR1 SGDLS, CDR2 YYNGEE. Deletions cut 1 base from V and 4 bases from J, with 13 bases between.

The CDR3 spells CASSYREGANYGYTF. The CDR3 DNA reads as TGTGCCAGCAGTTACCGGGAGGGAGCTAACTATGGCTACACCTTC. The J gene is TRBJ1-2, the V gene TRBV6-5; no clear D gene. CDR1 MNHEY and CDR2 SVGAGI come from the germline V gene. V lost 2 bases and J lost 0, with 10 bases in between. The CDR3 extends over 15 amino acids.

This clone was detected a few times. The rearrangement joins TRBV24-1 to TRBJ2-3, with D tentatively TRBD1 (5 bases). The CDR3 extends over 15 amino acids. Deletions cut 9 bases from V and 2 bases from J, with 17 bases between. The germline CDR1 and CDR2 sequences are KGHDR and SFDVKD. The CDR3 region is CATAPGQGDTDTQYF. CDR3 bases: TGTGCCACCGCGCCGGGCCAGGGTGACACAGATACGCAGTATTTT.

V gene TRBV18 combines with J gene TRBJ2-7; TRBD1 aligns across 10 bases. The V segment lost 4 bases and the J segment 2 bases; nucleotides outside the gene matches: 2. There are 14 residues in the CDR3. From germline, CDR1 is KGHSH and CDR2 LQKENI. The CDR3 DNA is TGTGCCAGCTCACGGGACAGGGGAACCTACGAGCAGTACTTC. Translating gives CASSRDRGTYEQYF.

The CDR3 is CASSLAGHSDQPQHF. The CDR3 DNA sequence: TGCGCCAGCAGCTTGGCCGGACACTCTGATCAGCCCCAGCATTTT. V usage is TRBV5-1 and J usage is TRBJ1-5, with D possibly TRBD1 on 5 matching bases. With 0 bases removed from V and 5 bases from J, the gap between germline ends came to 12 bases. Germline assignment: CDR1 SGHRS and CDR2 YFSETQ. The CDR3 is 15 amino acids.

The chain is built from TRBV11-2 and TRBJ1-2, with D uncertain. The germline V gene has CDR1 SGHAT and CDR2 FQNNGV. This CDR3 has 15 amino acids. V shed 5 bases and J shed 2 bases, with 15 bases lying between them. The CDR3, as DNA: TGTGCCAGCAGCCAGCAACAGTTTTTAAACTATGGCTACACCTTC. Protein product: CASSQQQFLNYGYTF.

The V call is TRBV14, the J call TRBJ2-3; TRBD2 agrees at 12 bases. The length of the CDR3 is 15 residues. Germline V gene sequence: CDR1 SGHDN, CDR2 FVKESK. V trimming: 2 bases; J trimming: 8 bases; junction bases outside the gene matches: 5. Here the CDR3 reads CASSQLAGGLGTQYF. As DNA, the CDR3 is TGTGCCAGCAGCCAACTAGCGGGGGGGCTGGGTACGCAGTATTTT.

The chain combines TRBV5-8 with TRBJ1-6; 8 bases are a match to TRBD1. This CDR3 contains 15 residues. With 4 bases clipped from V and 7 bases from J, the junction kept 7 bases outside the gene matches. Per germline, CDR1 SGHTS and CDR2 YDEGEE. The CDR3 DNA sequence: TGTGCCAGCAGCGCTGGACAGGGTAGCAATTCACCCCTCCACTTT. Its protein is CASSAGQGSNSPLHF.

The sample holds one count of this clone. The chain combines TRBV2 with TRBJ2-7; TRBD1 matches at 8 bases. This CDR3 spans 15 amino acids. With 4 bases clipped from V and 4 bases from J, the junction kept 9 bases outside the gene matches. Per germline, CDR1 SNHLY and CDR2 FYNNEI. CDR3 loop: CASSGGQEILYEQYF. CDR3 bases: TGTGCCAGCAGTGGGGGACAGGAGATTTTATACGAGCAGTACTTC.

CDR3: CASSYGQGWNQPQHF. In DNA form, the CDR3 reads TGTGCCAGCAGTTACGGCCAGGGGTGGAATCAGCCCCAGCATTTT. V and J are TRBV6-2 or TRBV6-3 and TRBJ1-5; weak D call: TRBD1 (6 bases). Between the trimmed V and J ends, which lost 2 bases and 4 bases, there was a span of 12 bases. This CDR3 is built from 15 residues. The V gene's germline CDR1 is MNHEY and CDR2 SVGEGT.

The V gene is TRBV2, the J gene TRBJ1-1; D remains ambiguous. The V end was cut by 2 bases, the J end by 3 bases, with 7 bases between. This CDR3 has 13 residues. Germline CDR1 and CDR2: SNHLY and FYNNEI. This CDR3 is CASSELRYTEAFF. The DNA for the CDR3 is TGTGCCAGCAGTGAACTCCGGTACACTGAAGCTTTCTTT. Complete variable domain (other parts from reference TRBV2 and TRBJ1-1): EPEVTQTPSHQVTQMGQEVILRCVPISNHLYFYWYRQILGQKVEFLVSFYNNEISEKSEIFDDQFSVERPDGSNFTLKIRSTKLEDSAMYFCASSELRYTEAFFGQGTRLTVV.

The count of this clone is one. This sequence joins TRBV2 and TRBJ2-1; 10 positions match TRBD2. The CDR3 has 14 amino acids. The V gene end was trimmed by 8 bases and the J gene end by 6 bases; junction bases not matched to a gene: 7. In germline, CDR1 is SNHLY, CDR2 FYNNEI. CDR3 region: CASHERGGPNEQFF. In nucleotides, the CDR3 is TGTGCCAGCCACGAGCGGGGGGGCCCCAATGAGCAGTTCTTC.

Remarks on this clone: In the same sample, other DNA sequences code for this CDR3. The chain has TRBV6-5 and TRBJ1-1; D is possibly TRBD1 (5 bases). V was cut by 8 bases and J by 4 bases, with 14 bases left in between. The CDR3 runs 13 residues. Per the germline V gene, CDR1 is MNHEY and CDR2 is SVGAGI. CDR3 coding DNA: TGTGCCAGCTCCCGGGGGGGAAGCACTGAAGCTTTCTTT. It translates to CASSRGGSTEAFF.

The rearrangement links TRBV28 to TRBJ1-2; 9 positions match TRBD1. V was clipped by 4 bases and J by 8 bases; unmatched bases: 8. CDR3 size: 14 residues. Germline CDR1 MDHEN, CDR2 SYDVKM. Written as DNA, the CDR3 is TGTGCCAGCAGTTCCCTACAGGGGGCCTGGGGCTACACCTTC. As protein: CASSSLQGAWGYTF.

The chain links TRBV11-3 to TRBJ2-7, with TRBD2 as a possible D gene (5 bases). Germline V gives CDR1 SGHNT, CDR2 YENEEA. Trimming stripped 5 bases from V and 4 bases from J, with 9 bases between. CDR3 length: 12 residues. CDR3 in DNA: TGTGCCAGCAGCCGAACGGGATACGAGCAGTACTTC. Translated, it gives CASSRTGYEQYF.

This clone has only one observation. The chain couples TRBV30 to TRBJ1-1; 7 nucleotides line up with TRBD1. The CDR3 runs 14 residues. The germline CDR1 and CDR2 sequences are GTSNPN and SVGIG (reference sequence). With 4 bases clipped from V and 0 bases from J, the junction kept 5 bases outside the gene matches. This CDR3 reads CAWTQGVLNTEAFF. In DNA form, the CDR3 reads TGTGCCTGGACCCAGGGGGTGTTGAACACTGAAGCTTTCTTT.

The V call is TRBV15, the J call TRBJ1-2, with 7 bases lining up with TRBD1. This CDR3 is built from 12 residues. Germline CDR1 is LNHNV and CDR2 is YYDKDF (reference sequence). Germline trimming cut 7 bases from V and 8 bases from J; bases unmatched to any gene: 7. Written as DNA, the CDR3 is TGTGCCACCACTAGACAGGGAAGGGGCTACACCTTC. Its protein is CATTRQGRGYTF.

The gene calls are TRBV10-3 and TRBJ2-3; 13 bases map to TRBD2. V dropped 6 bases and J dropped 6; count of bases not matched to a gene: 6. CDR1 ENHRY and CDR2 SYGVKD come from the germline V gene. CDR3 length: 15 residues. CDR3 nucleotide sequence: TGTGCCATCAGGGGGACTAGCGGGGACGATGATACGCAGTATTTT. Translation gives CAIRGTSGDDDTQYF.

V usage is TRBV5-1 and J usage is TRBJ1-2, with 10 bases that match TRBD1. CDR1 is SGHRS, CDR2 YFSETQ, per germline. The CDR3 contains 17 residues. V shed 1 base, J shed 8 bases, and the junction held 14 bases outside the gene matches. DNA of the CDR3: TGCGCCAGCAGCTTGAGCCCTATCCGGGACAGGGGAACCGGCTACACCTTC. As protein: CASSLSPIRDRGTGYTF.

A few counts support this clone. The J gene is TRBJ2-1, the V gene TRBV6-5; 14 nucleotides match TRBD2. The J segment lost 7 bases and the V segment lost 2 bases, leaving 4 bases of the junction unmatched. The length of the CDR3 is 16 residues. In germline, CDR1 is MNHEY, CDR2 SVGAGI. The CDR3 sequence is CASSYTGLAGGNEQFF. For the CDR3, the DNA is TGTGCCAGCAGTTACACCGGACTAGCGGGGGGTAATGAGCAGTTCTTC.

V is TRBV24-1 and J is TRBJ1-4, with TRBD1 identical over 8 bases. The trim removed 3 bases at V and 5 bases at J, leaving 4 bases unmatched. Germline assignment: CDR1 KGHDR and CDR2 SFDVKD. CDR3 length: 15 amino acids. The CDR3 nucleotides are TGTGCCACCAGTGATAAGAGGACAGGGAATGAAAAACTGTTTTTT. Protein: CATSDKRTGNEKLFF.